These 14 T cell receptor beta chains came from one sample sequenced in a study of technical replicates of blood from a handful of donors. Repertoires were generated with immunoSEQ multiplex PCR, while TCRdb's copy carries only in-frame clones and drops some. The data contain roughly 60,000 clones, 90% to 95% of them singletons. Sequencing was carried out using PBMCs. Receptors were obtained from a human donor in good health. Some clones in this sample may be carry-over from other donors' samples.

The V call is TRBV10-3, the J call TRBJ2-1, with 9 positions matching TRBD1. The CDR3 is 19 residues long. Germline values: CDR1 ENHRY, CDR2 SYGVKD. Trimming cost V 3 bases and J 5 bases; bases outside gene matches: 17. The CDR3: CAISDPGILTGGFHNEQFF. The CDR3 DNA reads TGTGCCATCAGTGACCCCGGAATTTTGACAGGGGGATTCCACAATGAGCAGTTCTTC.

This chain joins TRBV6-1 and TRBJ2-4; 7 bases line up with TRBD1. The V gene's germline CDR1 is MNHNS and CDR2 SASEGT. With 4 bases clipped from V and 5 bases from J, the junction kept 8 bases outside the gene matches. The CDR3 covers 15 residues. The CDR3 reads CASSGRQGVENIQYF. The DNA for the CDR3 is TGTGCCAGCAGTGGGAGACAGGGTGTGGAAAACATTCAGTACTTC.

CDR3 DNA sequence: TGTGCCAGCAGCTTAGGAGCGGGGGGTATCCACGAGCAGTACTTC. Translating it yields CASSLGAGGIHEQYF. The rearrangement links TRBV7-2 to TRBJ2-7; TRBD2 matches at 9 bases. The CDR3 extends over 15 amino acids. Germline V gene sequence: CDR1 SGHTA, CDR2 FQGNSA. The trim removed 1 base at V and 5 bases at J, leaving 6 bases unmatched.

The chain combines TRBV5-8 with TRBJ1-1, with a possible D match to TRBD1 (6 bases). CDR1 is SGHTS and CDR2 is YDEGEE in the germline V gene. The CDR3 runs 13 residues. V lost 0 bases and J lost 4, with 7 bases in between. CDR3 amino acids: CASSLDRATEAFF. CDR3 coding DNA: TGTGCCAGCAGCTTGGACAGGGCCACTGAAGCTTTCTTT.

This sequence joins TRBV2 and TRBJ2-3, with D perhaps matching TRBD2 (5 bases). Trimming shortened V by 2 bases and J by 3 bases, and 9 bases separated the two germline ends. The CDR3 runs to 14 residues. Germline V gives CDR1 SNHLY, CDR2 FYNNEI. CDR3 residues: CASSERERTDTQYF. The CDR3 DNA reads TGTGCCAGCAGTGAAAGGGAGAGAACAGATACGCAGTATTTT.

The chain recombines TRBV27 with TRBJ2-2; weak D call: TRBD2 (6 bases). The CDR3 has 14 residues. V lost 2 bases and J lost 6, with 10 bases in between. The germline CDR1 and CDR2 sequences are MNHEY and SMNVEV (reference sequence). The CDR3 spells CASSLGRRAGELFF. CDR3 nucleotides: TGTGCCAGCAGTTTAGGCAGGAGGGCCGGGGAGCTGTTTTTT.

In its sample, this clone was seen a few times. This sequence joins TRBV6-6 and TRBJ1-6, with TRBD1 matching 11 bases. V trimming: 4 bases; J trimming: 9 bases; junction bases outside the gene matches: 2. Germline loops: CDR1 MNHNY, CDR2 SVGAGI (reference sequence). The length of the CDR3 is 14 residues. CDR3 protein: CASSSGQGVSPLHF. The CDR3 region has the DNA TGTGCCAGCAGTTCGGGACAGGGGGTTTCACCCCTCCACTTT.

The rearrangement uses TRBV15 and TRBJ2-2, with unresolved D. CDR1 LNHNV and CDR2 YYDKDF come from the germline V gene (reference sequence). The V and J ends lost 3 bases and 1 base respectively, with 6 bases between them. The CDR3 length is 14 residues. CDR3 region: CATSRTWNTGELFF. The CDR3 nucleotides are TGTGCCACCAGCAGGACATGGAACACCGGGGAGCTGTTTTTT.

V and J are TRBV4-2 and TRBJ1-4; D might be TRBD1 (6 bases). The CDR3 runs to 16 residues. The V gene lost 1 base and the J gene lost 5 bases, with 14 bases spanning the gap. Per germline, CDR1 LGHNA and CDR2 YNFKEQ. The CDR3 sequence: CASSQALGRGNEKLFF. The DNA for the CDR3 is TGTGCCAGCAGCCAAGCACTGGGCAGGGGAAATGAAAAACTGTTTTTT.

The genes are TRBV5-1 and TRBJ2-7, with 9 bases fitting TRBD1. The V segment lost 4 bases and the J segment 4 bases; nucleotides outside the gene matches: 12. This CDR3 is built from 16 residues. From germline, CDR1 is SGHRS and CDR2 YFSETQ. CDR3 in amino acids: CASSAAPGQGIYEQYF. The CDR3 DNA is TGCGCCAGCAGCGCAGCGCCGGGACAGGGAATATACGAGCAGTACTTC. The full variable domain, its missing parts supplied by reference TRBV5-1 and TRBJ2-7, is KAGVTQTPRYLIKTRGQQVTLSCSPISGHRSVSWYQQTPGQGLQFLFEYFSETQRNKGNFPGRFSGRQFSNSRSEMNVSTLELGDSALYLCASSAAPGQGIYEQYFGPGTRLTVT.

This chain joins TRBV4-2 and TRBJ2-5; tentatively, D is TRBD2 (5 bases). Germline V gives CDR1 LGHNA, CDR2 YNFKEQ. The CDR3 length is 16 residues. V was cut by 0 bases and J by 0 bases, with 11 bases left in between. Here the CDR3 reads CASSQETGDHQETQYF. The CDR3 bases are TGTGCCAGCAGCCAAGAAACCGGGGATCACCAAGAGACCCAGTACTTC.

J is TRBJ2-1 and V is TRBV9, with 10 bases fitting TRBD2. With V trimmed by 0 bases and J by 4 bases, 4 bases remained unmatched. The CDR3 consists of 16 residues. CDR1 and CDR2 (germline): SGDLS, YYNGEE. The CDR3 bases are TGTGCCAGCAGCGTAGCTCTAGCGGGAGATTACAATGAGCAGTTCTTC. As protein: CASSVALAGDYNEQFF.

This clone occurred a few times. The CDR3 protein is CASSPRDRGLQPQHF. DNA for the CDR3: TGTGCCAGCAGCCCCCGGGACAGGGGGCTTCAGCCCCAGCATTTT. The V call is TRBV5-8, the J call TRBJ1-5, with 12 nucleotides matching TRBD1. CDR3 length equals 15 residues. Looked up from germline, CDR1 is SGHTS and CDR2 is YDEGEE. Trimming cost V 4 bases and J 6 bases; bases outside gene matches: 5.

This clone was observed once. The chain joins TRBV7-9 to TRBJ1-1; D ambiguous. The CDR3 length is 11 residues. Per the germline V gene, CDR1 is SEHNR and CDR2 is FQNEAQ (reference sequence). The ends were cut back, 0 bases at V and 8 bases at J, with 4 bases in the middle. This CDR3 reads CASSLAREAFF. The CDR3 DNA follows: TGTGCCAGCAGCTTAGCCAGGGAAGCTTTCTTT.